This entry lists 21 T cell receptor beta chains sequenced from one sample in a study of memory CD4+ T cells and cytomegalovirus serostatus (dated by TCRdb to between 2018 and 2021). A FACSAria II was used to sort memory CD4+ T cells, defined as single viable CD3+CD4+CD8-CD45RO+ cells. Library prep was done by the immunoSEQ multiplex PCR assay. The table comes from immuneACCESS by way of TCRdb, which keeps in-frame sequences with V and J called. Part of the clones is missing from these tables; in studies checked, under half for an unresolved V gene and the rest for unknown reasons. The sample yields about 50,000 clones; roughly 78% were counted once. Jointly, the top ten make up 0.65% to 0.85% of the sample. The sample was memory CD4+ T cells from blood. The receptors come from an adult in good health and CMV-seronegative.

The genes are TRBV5-5 and TRBJ2-7; D gene ambiguous. Germline V gene lookup returns CDR1 SGHKS and CDR2 YYEKEE (reference sequence). Trimming stripped 4 bases from V and 2 bases from J, with 7 bases between. CDR3 length equals 12 residues. CDR3 region: CASSRVPYEQYF. CDR3 sequence (DNA): TGTGCCAGCAGCCGAGTGCCCTACGAGCAGTACTTC.

The V and J genes are TRBV5-4 and TRBJ2-3, with 7 bases matching TRBD2. V gave up 5 bases and J gave up 3 bases; unmatched junction bases: 6. Germline CDR1 and CDR2: SGHNT and YYREEE (reference sequence). The CDR3 sequence is 14 residues long. CDR3 sequence (DNA): TGTGCCAGCAGGCGCGGGAGTCCAACAGATACGCAGTATTTT. It is translated as CASRRGSPTDTQYF.

The gene calls are TRBV28 and TRBJ1-5; no definite D call. Germline values: CDR1 MDHEN, CDR2 SYDVKM. V was trimmed by 2 bases and J by 4 bases, leaving 6 bases between them. This CDR3 is 13 amino acids long. The CDR3 nucleotides are TGTGCCAGCAGTTTACAGGCGAATCAGCCCCAGCATTTT. Protein: CASSLQANQPQHF. Complete variable domain (other parts from reference TRBV28 and TRBJ1-5): DVKVTQSSRYLVKRTGEKVFLECVQDMDHENMFWYRQDPGLGLRLIYFSYDVKMKEKGDIPEGYSVSREKKERFSLILESASTNQTSMYLCASSLQANQPQHFGDGTRLSIL.

A remark on this clone: Other DNA sequences from this sample encode an identical CDR3 as well. The chain recombines TRBV30 with TRBJ1-5, with D unclear. Germline CDR1 is GTSNPN and CDR2 is SVGIG (reference sequence). CDR3 size: 13 residues. Trimming stripped 1 base from V and 3 bases from J, with 7 bases between. This CDR3 is CAWSGGDNQPQHF. The CDR3 DNA sequence: TGTGCCTGGAGTGGTGGGGACAATCAGCCCCAGCATTTT.

The CDR3 DNA is TGTGCCAGCATGCAGGGCTTAGCCAAAAACATTCAGTACTTC. Translation gives CASMQGLAKNIQYF. The genes are TRBV2 and TRBJ2-4; a weak D match, TRBD1 (5 bases). Trimming pared 7 bases from V and 0 bases from J, leaving 10 bases between. Per germline, CDR1 SNHLY and CDR2 FYNNEI. CDR3 length: 14 amino acids.

This sequence joins TRBV18 and TRBJ2-3; 7 bases align to TRBD1. Losses at the gene ends were 3 bases for V and 6 bases for J; bases not matched to a gene: 9. This CDR3 has 15 amino acids. Germline V gives CDR1 KGHSH, CDR2 LQKENI. CDR3 protein: CASSPGDRPHDTQYF. CDR3 sequence (DNA): TGTGCCAGCTCACCGGGGGACAGACCTCACGATACGCAGTATTTT.

The chain links TRBV30 to TRBJ2-1, with no clear D. The germline V gene encodes CDR1 GTSNPN and CDR2 SVGIG (reference sequence). This CDR3 region has 13 residues. Trimming stripped 4 bases from V and 5 bases from J, with 12 bases between. The CDR3 sequence is CAWNQVRHNEQFF. Written as DNA, the CDR3 is TGTGCCTGGAATCAAGTTCGGCACAATGAGCAGTTCTTC.

The rearrangement joins TRBV9 to TRBJ1-1; D gene uncertain. The germline V and J ends were trimmed by 7 bases and 1 base, with 11 bases remaining between them. There are 13 residues in the CDR3. The germline V gene encodes CDR1 SGDLS and CDR2 YYNGEE. CDR3 DNA sequence: TGTGCCAGCCGTGGGTGGGGGAACACTGAAGCTTTCTTT. Its protein is CASRGWGNTEAFF.

CDR3 DNA: TGTGCCATCAGTGGGGGACAGGGAAATCAGCCCCAGCATTTT. Protein: CAISGGQGNQPQHF. The chain has TRBV10-3 and TRBJ1-5, with 9 bases matching TRBD1. Germline trimming cut 4 bases from V and 4 bases from J; bases unmatched to any gene: 2. The CDR3 spans 14 residues. Per the germline V gene, CDR1 is ENHRY and CDR2 is SYGVKD.

The V gene is TRBV28, the J gene TRBJ1-1; the D is unclear. CDR3 size: 13 residues. From germline, CDR1 is MDHEN and CDR2 SYDVKM. V lost 5 bases and J lost 2, with 9 bases in between. CDR3 region: CASSNPHNTEAFF. CDR3 sequence (DNA): TGTGCCAGCAGTAACCCCCACAACACTGAAGCTTTCTTT. Using reference TRBV28 and TRBJ1-1 for the parts outside the CDR3, the full variable domain is DVKVTQSSRYLVKRTGEKVFLECVQDMDHENMFWYRQDPGLGLRLIYFSYDVKMKEKGDIPEGYSVSREKKERFSLILESASTNQTSMYLCASSNPHNTEAFFGQGTRLTVV.

The chain uses TRBV18 and TRBJ2-2; D remains ambiguous. CDR3 length: 14 residues. Per germline, CDR1 KGHSH and CDR2 LQKENI. The V gene lost 3 bases and the J gene lost 2 bases, with 7 bases spanning the gap. In nucleotides, the CDR3 is TGTGCCAGCTCACCGGAGCCAAACACCGGGGAGCTGTTTTTT. Translated, it gives CASSPEPNTGELFF.

V is TRBV5-5 and J is TRBJ1-1; D not resolved. Looked up from germline, CDR1 is SGHKS and CDR2 is YYEKEE (reference sequence). V was shortened by 5 bases and J by 0 bases, with 2 bases between the two germline ends. The CDR3 totals 11 residues. The CDR3 coding sequence is TGTGCCAGCAGGATGAACACTGAAGCTTTCTTT. It codes for CASRMNTEAFF.

V and J are TRBV5-1 and TRBJ1-1; 9 positions agree with TRBD1. The trim removed 0 bases at V and 10 bases at J, leaving 7 bases unmatched. This CDR3 has 14 residues. CDR1 and CDR2 from the germline V gene are SGHRS and YFSETQ. CDR3: CASSLDRDRVSAFF. The CDR3 bases are TGCGCCAGCAGCTTGGACCGGGACAGGGTGTCAGCTTTCTTT.

The chain has TRBV28 and TRBJ2-3; no firm D call. This CDR3 is built from 11 residues. From germline, CDR1 is MDHEN and CDR2 SYDVKM. Deletions cut 6 bases from V and 1 base from J, with 2 bases between. This chain's CDR3 is CASSRTDTQYF. CDR3 nucleotides: TGTGCCAGCAGCCGCACAGATACGCAGTATTTT.

The CDR3 region is CASSEVKGNTEAFF. CDR3 nucleotide sequence: TGTGCCAGCAGTGAAGTCAAGGGGAACACTGAAGCTTTCTTT. V gene TRBV2 combines with J gene TRBJ1-1; D not certain. V was shortened by 1 base and J by 1 base, with 7 bases between the two germline ends. CDR3 length: 14 amino acids. Germline CDR1 is SNHLY and CDR2 is FYNNEI.

Relative to its sample, this clone is medium-sized (0.01 to 0.1%). J is TRBJ2-7 and V is TRBV6-1, with 9 bases lining up with TRBD1. Germline CDR1 reads MNHNS; CDR2 reads SASEGT. The CDR3 length is 15 residues. Trimming cost V 2 bases and J 5 bases; bases outside gene matches: 7. This chain's CDR3 is CASSERRTGDHEQYF. The CDR3, as DNA: TGTGCCAGCAGTGAAAGAAGGACAGGGGACCACGAGCAGTACTTC.

This chain connects TRBV25-1 to TRBJ2-3; D possibly corresponds to TRBD1 (6 bases). The germline V and J ends were trimmed by 4 bases and 2 bases, with 22 bases remaining between them. CDR1 and CDR2 (germline): MGHDK, SYGVNS. The CDR3 loop spans 18 amino acids. This chain's CDR3 is CASSGKRQDSPFTDTQYF. The DNA of the CDR3 is TGTGCCAGCAGTGGAAAAAGACAGGACTCACCGTTCACAGATACGCAGTATTTT.

The chain carries TRBV19 and TRBJ2-7; no definite D call. The CDR3 runs to 18 residues. CDR1 and CDR2 from the germline V gene are LNHDA and SQIVND (reference sequence). V was clipped by 5 bases and J by 2 bases, with 25 bases between them. DNA for the CDR3: TGTGCCAGTAGTCCCTTTATCCCCTTAATTTGGGCGACCTACGAGCAGTACTTC. This sequence encodes CASSPFIPLIWATYEQYF.

The J gene is TRBJ1-2, the V gene TRBV5-6; D perhaps matches TRBD1 (5 bases). The CDR3 runs to 14 residues. V was trimmed by 4 bases and J by 4 bases, leaving 14 bases between them. Germline V CDR1 and CDR2: SGHDT, YYEEEE. The CDR3 DNA reads TGTGCCAGCAGCGGCCGGGACGTCGGCTATGGCTACACCTTC. This translates into CASSGRDVGYGYTF.

The genes are TRBV14 and TRBJ2-7; the match to TRBD2 covers 8 bases. The junction had 7 bases not matched to a gene; V was cut back by 1 base and J by 2 bases. Germline lookup yields CDR1 SGHDN and CDR2 FVKESK. The CDR3 length is 16 residues. The CDR3 sequence is CASSQGPLAATYEQYF. The CDR3 DNA sequence: TGTGCCAGCAGCCAAGGCCCACTAGCGGCCACCTACGAGCAGTACTTC.

The rearrangement links TRBV5-8 to TRBJ2-4, with D hard to call. V lost 1 base, J lost 7 bases, and 6 bases lay in between. Germline assignment: CDR1 SGHTS and CDR2 YDEGEE. This CDR3 has 12 residues. Here the CDR3 DNA reads TGTGCCAGCAGCTTGTCCGGGAACATTCAGTACTTC. This translates into CASSLSGNIQYF. Full variable domain (missing parts from reference TRBV5-8 and TRBJ2-4): EAGVTQSPTHLIKTRGQQATLRCSPISGHTSVYWYQQALGLGLQFLLWYDEGEERNRGNFPPRFSGRQFPNYSSELNVNALELEDSALYLCASSLSGNIQYFGAGTRLSVL.